This TCR beta chain was sequenced during a study of OX40 agonist ivuxolimab in advanced cancers. At the level of the whole study: The costimulatory receptor OX40 (CD134) was targeted by ivuxolimab, a fully human IgG2 agonistic monoclonal antibody. Intravenous ivuxolimab was administered to patients every 2 weeks at six dose levels: 0.01, 0.1, 0.3, 1.5, 3 and 10 mg/kg. Of the roughly 50 dose-escalation patients, hepatocellular carcinoma was present in 19, melanoma in roughly 15, renal cell carcinoma in 9 and head and neck cancer in 9. A male proportion of almost 85% and a mean age of around 60 years, ranging from about 23 to 79, were recorded for the dose-escalation cohort. Prior anti-PD-1, anti-PD-L1 or anti-CTLA-4 therapy was permitted, and about 40% of dose-escalation patients had received checkpoint inhibitors. Three dose-escalation patients achieved partial responses, one with hepatocellular carcinoma and two with cutaneous melanoma. Peripheral TCRbeta sequencing aimed to test whether ivuxolimab altered TCR sequence diversity and caused clonal T-cell expansion. The paper reports the monotherapy dose-escalation portion (N = 52 patients) of the phase I ivuxolimab trial. The research as a whole found: After ivuxolimab, more expanded clones were found on average in CD8+ T cells than in CD4+ T cells. Low levels of normalized T-cell clonal expansion were also seen in some patients who did not respond. In the 0.1-3.0 mg/kg groups, partial responders had among the lowest normalized peripheral clonal expansion, particularly in CD8+ T cells. The antigen specificity of the peripheral T cells that underwent clonal expansion was not determined. Clonal expansion of both CD4+ and CD8+ blood T cells was observed from baseline to week 6 at doses 0.1 to 3.0 mg/kg.

Patients with a history of autoimmune disease or receiving systemic immunosuppression were excluded from the trial. Peripheral blood for TCR sequencing was collected from all dose cohorts at baseline, on cycle 4 day 1, and on cycle 7 day 1. The samples were drawn from a first-in-human, open-label, multicenter phase I dose-escalation trial of ivuxolimab. The trial enrolled adults with locally advanced or metastatic head and neck squamous cell, hepatocellular, melanoma or renal cell carcinoma. Before TCR sequencing, CD4+ T cells and CD8+ T cells were sorted from peripheral blood as separate populations. Genomic DNA was isolated from the sorted cells so that the TCRbeta CDR3 region could be sequenced. The immunoSEQ Assay was used to sequence the TCRbeta CDR3 regions. The table comes from immuneACCESS by way of TCRdb, which keeps in-frame sequences with V and J called. Part of the clones is missing from these tables; in studies checked, under half for an unresolved V gene and the rest for unknown reasons. For this sample there are tens of thousands of clones; roughly 84% appear just once. About 1% of the sample is taken by the ten largest.

This clone showed up just a few times. Its recognized antigen is unknown. One base away there is no much larger clone; base qualities are not given. The CDR3, from cysteine to phenylalanine, totals 17 residues. Kept here is only the CDR3 DNA, which spans 51 bases and is read in frame from base 1. As encoded in the germline V gene, CDR1 is ENHRY while CDR2 is SYGVKD. V and J are truncated by 3 bases and 0 bases respectively, leaving an intervening sequence of 17 bases. This receptor chain uses TRBV10-3 and TRBJ1-1, with a weak D call of TRBD1 (6 bases match). The receptor was derived from an adult with an advanced solid tumor such as melanoma, head and neck, liver or kidney cancer. The sequences come from CD4+ or CD8+ T cells sorted from blood, collected in a trial of the OX40 agonist ivuxolimab. CDR3 sequence: CAISDNPQGTMNTEAFF. The DNA sequence is as follows: TGTGCCATCAGTGATAACCCCCAGGGGACGATGAACACTGAAGCTTTCTTT.